The T cell receptor (beta chain) described here comes from a study of T cell clones after liver transplantation. In the study overall: TCRbeta sequencing after a pre-transplant mixed lymphocyte reaction identified graft-donor-reactive clones, later tracked in post-transplant blood.

Clones were sequenced by immunoSEQ multiplex PCR, and TCRdb holds only the in-frame ones, with some missing. The profile shows over 15,000 clones, over 70% of them singletons. The germline gives CDR1 LNHDA, CDR2 SQIVND (reference sequence). This CDR3 comprises 13 residues. The V segment lost 1 base and the J segment 8 bases; nucleotides outside the gene matches: 2. The sequence was obtained from a human donor who received a liver transplant. The chain employs TRBV19 and TRBJ2-4; 7 positions match TRBD1. The source was CD8+ T cells from blood, collected before liver transplant. The CDR3 here is CASSIVDRDIQYF. The DNA for the CDR3 is TGTGCCAGTAGTATAGTTGACAGGGACATTCAGTACTTC.